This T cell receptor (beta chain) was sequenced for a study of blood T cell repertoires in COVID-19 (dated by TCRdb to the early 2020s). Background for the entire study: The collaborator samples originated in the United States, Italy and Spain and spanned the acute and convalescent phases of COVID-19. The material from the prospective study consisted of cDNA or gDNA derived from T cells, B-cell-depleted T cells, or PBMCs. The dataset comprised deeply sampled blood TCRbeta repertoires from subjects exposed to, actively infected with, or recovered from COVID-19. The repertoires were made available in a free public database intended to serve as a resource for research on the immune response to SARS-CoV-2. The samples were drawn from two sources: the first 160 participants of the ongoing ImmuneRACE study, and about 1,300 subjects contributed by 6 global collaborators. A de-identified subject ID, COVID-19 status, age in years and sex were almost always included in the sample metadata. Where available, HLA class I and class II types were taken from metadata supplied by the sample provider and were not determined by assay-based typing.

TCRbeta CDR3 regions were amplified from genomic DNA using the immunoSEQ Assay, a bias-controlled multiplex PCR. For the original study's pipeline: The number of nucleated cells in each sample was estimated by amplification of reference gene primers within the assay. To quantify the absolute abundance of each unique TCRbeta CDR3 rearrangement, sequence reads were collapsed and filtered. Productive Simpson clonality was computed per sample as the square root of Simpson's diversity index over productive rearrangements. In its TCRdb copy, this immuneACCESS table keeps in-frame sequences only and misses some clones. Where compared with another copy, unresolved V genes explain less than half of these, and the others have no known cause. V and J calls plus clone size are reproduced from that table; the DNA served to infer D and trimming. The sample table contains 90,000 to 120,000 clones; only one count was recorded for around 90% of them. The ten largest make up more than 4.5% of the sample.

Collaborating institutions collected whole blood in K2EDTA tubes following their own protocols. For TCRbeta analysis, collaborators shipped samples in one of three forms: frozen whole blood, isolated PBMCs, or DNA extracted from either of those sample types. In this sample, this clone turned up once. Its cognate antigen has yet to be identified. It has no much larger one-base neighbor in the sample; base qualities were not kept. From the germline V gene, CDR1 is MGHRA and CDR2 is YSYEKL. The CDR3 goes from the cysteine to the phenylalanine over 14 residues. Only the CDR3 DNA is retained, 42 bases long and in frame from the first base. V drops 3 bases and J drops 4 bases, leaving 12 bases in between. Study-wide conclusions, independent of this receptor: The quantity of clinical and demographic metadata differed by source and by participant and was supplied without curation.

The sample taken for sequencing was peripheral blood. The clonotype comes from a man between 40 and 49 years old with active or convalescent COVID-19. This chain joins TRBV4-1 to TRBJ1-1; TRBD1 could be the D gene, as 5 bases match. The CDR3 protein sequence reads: CASSHGGTITEAFF. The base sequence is TGCGCCAGCAGCCACGGGGGAACTATCACTGAAGCTTTCTTT.